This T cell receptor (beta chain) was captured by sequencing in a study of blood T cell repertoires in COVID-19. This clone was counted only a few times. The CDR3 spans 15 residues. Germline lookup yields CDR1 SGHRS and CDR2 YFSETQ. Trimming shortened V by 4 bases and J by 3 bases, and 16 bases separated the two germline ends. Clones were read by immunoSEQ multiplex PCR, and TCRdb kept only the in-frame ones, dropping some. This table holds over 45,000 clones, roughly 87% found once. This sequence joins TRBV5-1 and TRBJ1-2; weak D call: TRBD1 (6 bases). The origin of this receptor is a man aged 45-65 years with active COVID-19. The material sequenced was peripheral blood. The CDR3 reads CASSDRAGVDYGYTF. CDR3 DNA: TGCGCCAGCAGCGATCGGGCAGGGGTGGACTATGGCTACACCTTC.